This passage covers 2 T cell receptor beta chains from one sample sequenced in a study of post-analysis software for immune sequencing data. Study findings and constraints: TRBV segments more frequent in patients than in controls numbered roughly 5 and included TRBV5-6, TRBV5-1 and TRBV20-1.

Tagging with unique molecular identifiers was a feature of the TCR beta cDNA libraries. TCRdb recomputed calls from the PCR reads with MiXCR, one row per CDR3 protein. The sample has a few hundred thousand distinct CDR3 sequences; roughly 45% are singletons. These receptors are not linked to any known antigen. The sequencing input was blood. These receptors were obtained from a girl aged 10-17 years with multiple sclerosis.

This clonotype appeared a few times. V and J are TRBV12-3 or TRBV12-4 and TRBJ2-3, with 7 positions matching TRBD2. J was trimmed by 4 bases and V by 3 bases; bases with no gene match: 4. CDR3 length: 14 amino acids. The CDR3 spells CASSLWGGADTQYF. Written as DNA, the CDR3 is TGTGCCAGCAGTTTGTGGGGAGGGGCAGATACGCAGTATTTT.

Comment on this clonotype: At one end the junction does not follow the germline gene, possibly because of a read error. This chain connects TRBV6-5 to TRBJ2-1; TRBD1 matches 12 bases. The CDR3 spans 15 residues. CDR1 and CDR2 (germline): MNHEY, SVGAGI. The CDR3 nucleotides read TGTACCAGCAGCCTACCGGGACAGGGGGCCGATGAGCAGTTCTTC. Translating gives CTSSLPGQGADEQFF.